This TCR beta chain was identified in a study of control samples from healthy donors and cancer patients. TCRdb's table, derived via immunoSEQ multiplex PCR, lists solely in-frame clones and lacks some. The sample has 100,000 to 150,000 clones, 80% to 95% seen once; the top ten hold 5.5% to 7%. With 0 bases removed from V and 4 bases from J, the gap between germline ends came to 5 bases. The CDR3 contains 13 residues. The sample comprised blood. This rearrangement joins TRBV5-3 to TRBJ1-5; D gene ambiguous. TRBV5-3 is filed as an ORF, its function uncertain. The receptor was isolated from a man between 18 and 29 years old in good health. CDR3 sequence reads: CARSLEGNQPQHF. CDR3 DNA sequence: TGTGCCAGAAGCTTGGAAGGGAATCAGCCCCAGCATTTT.